The clone carrying this T cell receptor (beta chain) came up many times. Its antigen remains unidentified. Germline loops: CDR1 MGHRA, CDR2 YSYEKL. V gave up 0 bases and J gave up 2 bases, with 11 bases separating them. CDR3 length equals 16 residues. Via MiXCR, TCRdb re-called the reads, giving one row per CDR3 protein. The sample carries roughly 230,000 distinct CDR3 sequences, more than 15% recorded once. This sample was taken from a study of T cell repertoires in cytomegalovirus infection. Study background: It was the public TCR beta signatures that indicated both CMV infection and matching HLA type.

Notes on the study in general: Ex vivo, HLA-C-restricted CMV-specific TCR beta clonotypes prevailed over the rest of the response.

The sequenced sample was CD8+ T cells from PBMCs. The chain employs TRBV4-1 and TRBJ2-1, with D perhaps matching TRBD2 (5 bases). This TCR was recovered from a human donor in good health (CMV status not recorded). Some clones in this sample may be carry-over from other donors' samples. CDR3 residues: CASSQDRTGTYNEQFF. As DNA, the CDR3 is TGCGCCAGCAGCCAAGATAGAACGGGGACCTACAATGAGCAGTTCTTC.